This T cell receptor (beta chain) originates from a study of T-cell reconstitution after alpha-beta-depleted transplantation in children (dated by TCRdb to the mid-2010s). General notes on the study: The study quantitatively tracked T-cell immune reconstitution after TCRalphabeta/CD19-depleted allogeneic hematopoietic cell transplantation in children using TCR repertoire profiling. General findings and caveats noted by the study authors: About two months after transplant, the apparently early recovery of alphabetaT-cell counts reportedly depended on just several hundred clones that had expanded rapidly and came from non-depleted graft cells. Over subsequent months, a decline in hyperexpanded clone frequencies was noted, and after one year, T-cell counts and TCRbeta diversity were mostly ascribed to newly produced T cells. The high TCRbeta diversity at day 60 in some patients was ascribed to recipient T cells and intrathymic progenitors that had survived conditioning.

A note on this clonotype: What this receptor recognizes is not known. The input lacks base qualities; no much larger clone sits a single base away.

Library generation was performed with PCR. Sequencer: Illumina HiSeq 2500. Molecular barcoding was employed in the preparation of TCR libraries, with unique molecular identifiers being used to normalize TCRbeta repertoire quantification. TCRdb applied fastp at Q25 and MiXCR to the public reads, then kept only in-frame beta chains. Rows matching on CDR3 protein sequence are summarized as one entry with the most common DNA and genes. Across this sample there are about a million distinct CDR3 sequences, with around 30% seen only once. Over 25% of the sample rests with the top ten. V gives up 1 base and J gives up 2 bases, and the segment between their germline ends measures 12 bases. The CDR3 numbers 15 residues from cysteine through phenylalanine. The kept DNA is CDR3 alone, 45 bases in frame from the first base. CDR1 and CDR2 were assigned from the germline V gene as KGHSH and LQKENI. The treatment or condition label, read with the paper, signifies: allogeneic hematopoietic cell transplantation with graft depleted of TCRalphabeta T cells and CD19 B cells. The children who served as transplant recipients had been given grafts of TCRalphabeta/CD19-depleted allogeneic hematopoietic cells.

The TCR was taken from a boy younger than two who had a stem cell transplant for SCID, so the T cells may come from the graft donor. The specimen comprised PBMCs, mostly from graft donor cells, sampled 360 days after TCRalphabeta/CD19-depleted stem cell transplant. The rearranged chain carries TRBV18 and TRBJ2-7; no D gene is confidently identified. The CDR3 region: CASSPRALPTYEQYF. The sequence in DNA is TGTGCCAGCTCACCACGGGCACTACCTACCTACGAGCAGTACTTC.